The 30 T cell receptor beta chains below were found in one sample sequenced in a study of regulatory T cells in long-lasting Graves disease. TCR beta libraries were built with iRepertoire HTBI primers and Arm-PCR of CDR3 regions. TCRdb recomputed calls from the multiplex PCR reads with MiXCR, one row per CDR3 protein. Of about 460,000 distinct CDR3 sequences in the sample, less than 25% were seen once. Documented time point: persistent/refractory GD, antithyroid drugs over 5 years with positive TRAb. The TCR library was prepared using RNA isolated from PBMCs. The sample consisted of peripheral blood mononuclear cells (PBMCs), taken when the disease was refractory, from a patient treated with antithyroid drugs. These TCRs come from a female donor with Graves disease.

V usage is TRBV6-5 and J usage is TRBJ1-4; 7 positions agree with TRBD1. Germline trimming cut 4 bases from V and 8 bases from J; bases unmatched to any gene: 7. CDR3 size: 14 residues. The germline CDR1 and CDR2 sequences are MNHEY and SVGAGI. The CDR3: CASSFGDRGEKLFF. In DNA form, the CDR3 reads TGTGCCAGCAGTTTTGGGGACAGAGGGGAAAAACTGTTTTTT.

Many counts were recorded for this clonotype. This chain uses TRBV2 with TRBJ2-5, with 10 bases that match TRBD1. Germline trimming cut 7 bases from V and 5 bases from J; bases unmatched to any gene: 7. The CDR3 length is 14 residues. CDR1 and CDR2 from the germline V gene are SNHLY and FYNNEI. CDR3 amino acids: CASTGQGEWETQYF. The CDR3 DNA reads as TGTGCCAGCACCGGACAGGGGGAATGGGAGACCCAGTACTTC.

This clonotype appeared a few times. The rearrangement joins TRBV12-3 or TRBV12-4 to TRBJ2-2; no definite D call. V was clipped by 7 bases and J by 4 bases, with 13 bases between them. This CDR3 contains 14 residues. The CDR3, as DNA: TGTGCCAGCACCCCCGGACCGGGCACCGGGGAGCTGTTTTTT. It encodes CASTPGPGTGELFF.

This clonotype came up a few times. Here the CDR3 omits its conserved ending phenylalanine or tryptophan, so a read error is the likely source. V is TRBV10-3 and J is TRBJ1-6; tentative D call: TRBD1 (5 bases). The CDR3 has 18 residues. Germline CDR1 and CDR2: ENHRY and SYGVKD. Trimming took 0 bases from V and 7 from J, leaving 19 bases between them. CDR3 DNA: TGTGCCATCAGTGAGTCGTTGGGGGGGACTGACCCGAATTCACCCCTCCACCTT. Protein sequence: CAISESLGGTDPNSPLHL.

This clonotype turned up a few times. The rearrangement links TRBV11-3 to TRBJ2-6; D is uncertain. V was trimmed by 4 bases and J by 2 bases, leaving 6 bases between them. The CDR3 runs to 14 residues. CDR1 and CDR2 from the germline V gene are SGHNT and YENEEA. CDR3 amino acids: CASSSPAGANVLTF. The CDR3 DNA sequence: TGTGCCAGCAGCTCGCCGGCTGGGGCCAACGTCCTGACTTTC.

This clonotype has a count of ten or more. The germline gene is not matched at one end of the junction; a read error may be the cause. The chain joins TRBV7-7 to TRBJ2-5; 7 bases align to TRBD2. Germline CDR1 is SSHAT and CDR2 is FNYEAQ (reference sequence). This CDR3 comprises 14 residues. CDR3 bases: TGTGCTAGCAGCTCCACCGGGACTAAAGGGACCCAGTACTTC. Amino acid sequence: CASSSTGTKGTQYF.

The V call is TRBV28, the J call TRBJ1-3; possibly TRBD1 for D (5 bases). The CDR3 sequence is 15 residues long. Trimming removed 6 bases from V and 2 bases from J, with 14 bases in between. Germline values: CDR1 MDHEN, CDR2 SYDVKM. The CDR3 DNA sequence: TGTGCCAGCAGACCCCTGGGCAGGGCTGGAAACACCATATATTTT. Protein: CASRPLGRAGNTIYF.

V usage is TRBV5-1 and J usage is TRBJ1-5, with D possibly being TRBD1 (5 bases). The germline V gene has CDR1 SGHRS and CDR2 YFSETQ. V was cut by 5 bases and J by 7 bases, with 16 bases left in between. CDR3 length equals 14 residues. The CDR3 spells CASRGDGGNQPQHF. CDR3 nucleotides: TGCGCCAGCAGAGGGGACGGGGGAAACCAGCCCCAGCATTTT.

This chain uses TRBV7-9 with TRBJ1-6; possible D gene TRBD1, 6 bases. This CDR3 is 18 amino acids long. The germline gives CDR1 SEHNR, CDR2 FQNEAQ (reference sequence). V shed 5 bases and J shed 10 bases, with 27 bases lying between them. The chain's CDR3 is CASSQDPNRALPYSPLHF. The CDR3 coding sequence is TGTGCCAGCAGCCAAGACCCGAACAGGGCCCTCCCCTACTCACCCCTCCACTTT. The full variable domain, with the rest looked up from reference TRBV7-9 and TRBJ1-6, is DTGVSQNPRHKITKRGQNVTFRCDPISEHNRLYWYRQTLGQGPEFLTYFQNEAQLEKSRLLSDRFSAERPKGSFSTLEIQRTEQGDSAMYLCASSQDPNRALPYSPLHFGNGTRLTVT.

There are a few counts of this clonotype. This chain links TRBV19 with TRBJ1-1; maybe TRBD1 (5 bases). The CDR3 totals 13 residues. CDR1 and CDR2 from the germline V gene are LNHDA and SQIVND (reference sequence). V lost 3 bases to trimming and J lost 5 bases, with 10 bases between them. CDR3 nucleotide sequence: TGTGCCAGTAGTATCTCAGGGTGGACTGAAGCTTTCTTT. Amino acid sequence: CASSISGWTEAFF. The variable domain in full, with the rest retrieved from reference TRBV19 and TRBJ1-1, is DGGITQSPKYLFRKEGQNVTLSCEQNLNHDAMYWYRQDPGQGLRLIYYSQIVNDFQKGDIAEGYSVSREKKESFPLTVTSAQKNPTAFYLCASSISGWTEAFFGQGTRLTVV.

Details on this clonotype: This may stem from a read error, because a much larger clone lies one nucleotide away. The V and J genes are TRBV7-2 and TRBJ1-1, with D unclear. The V gene's germline CDR1 is SGHTA and CDR2 FQGNSA. Trimming shortened V by 1 base and J by 3 bases, and 9 bases separated the two germline ends. The CDR3 is 14 residues long. This CDR3 is CASSLVVEDTEAFF. For the CDR3, the DNA is TGTGCCAGCAGCTTAGTGGTTGAGGACACTGAAGCTTTCTTT. Full variable domain (rest looked up from reference TRBV7-2 and TRBJ1-1): GAGVSQSPSNKVTEKGKDVELRCDPISGHTALYWYRQSLGQGLEFLIYFQGNSAPDKSGLPSDRFSAERTGGSVSTLTIQRTQQEDSAVYLCASSLVVEDTEAFFGQGTRLTVV.

This clonotype was counted between two and nine times. The rearrangement uses TRBV3-1 and TRBJ1-2, with D perhaps matching TRBD1 (5 bases). The length of the CDR3 is 14 residues. From germline, CDR1 is LGHDT and CDR2 YNNKEL (reference sequence). The V end lost 1 base, the J end lost 6 bases, and 12 bases lay between the germline ends. In DNA, the CDR3 is TGTGCCAGCAGCCAAGGTCGGGGCGAGAATGGCTACACCTTC. Translated, it gives CASSQGRGENGYTF.

This clonotype came up many times. A junction boundary mismatches the germline segment, possibly from a read error. This sequence joins TRBV5-1 and TRBJ1-1; 8 nucleotides line up with TRBD1. In germline, CDR1 is SGHRS, CDR2 YFSETQ. The CDR3 covers 15 residues. The CDR3 region has the DNA TGTGCCAGCAGCTTAGCAGGGGGCCAGAACACTGAAGCTTTCTTT. Protein sequence: CASSLAGGQNTEAFF.

This clonotype appeared a single time. A much larger clonotype is one base distant, so this may be a read error. The chain recombines TRBV28 with TRBJ1-1; D is undetermined. The germline V gene has CDR1 MDHEN and CDR2 SYDVKM. This CDR3 has 13 amino acids. The CDR3 sequence is CASSNTWVGKASF. CDR3 nucleotide sequence: TGTGCCAGCAGTAACACCTGGGTCGGCAAAGCTTCCTTT.

This clonotype was picked up many times. This chain connects TRBV6-5 to TRBJ2-7; unclear D gene. In germline, CDR1 is MNHEY, CDR2 SVGAGI. This CDR3 has 16 residues. V was cut by 0 bases and J by 6 bases, with 18 bases left in between. The CDR3 loop reads CASSYSGFGPHTEQYF. The CDR3 nucleotides are TGTGCCAGCAGTTACTCGGGGTTCGGGCCCCACACCGAGCAGTACTTC.

The chain combines TRBV7-6 with TRBJ2-1, with 10 bases matching TRBD2. The CDR3 has 16 residues. Germline lookup yields CDR1 SGHVS and CDR2 FNYEAQ. The trim removed 5 bases at V and 1 base at J, leaving 5 bases unmatched. The CDR3 DNA reads as TGTGCCAGCAGCCTTAGCGGGAGGCCTTCCTACAATGAGCAGTTCTTC. Protein sequence: CASSLSGRPSYNEQFF.

The chain links TRBV11-2 to TRBJ2-7; 10 nucleotides align to TRBD1. CDR1 SGHAT and CDR2 FQNNGV come from the germline V gene. This CDR3 has 15 amino acids. V was pared by 5 bases and J by 2 bases, with 6 bases of the junction left unmatched. Here the CDR3 reads CASSRGDRGTYEQYF. DNA of the CDR3: TGTGCCAGCAGCCGCGGGGACAGGGGTACCTACGAGCAGTACTTC.

This clonotype was recorded many times. The chain couples TRBV20-1 to TRBJ2-7; 12 nucleotides align to TRBD2. The trim removed 0 bases at V and 5 bases at J, leaving 8 bases unmatched. From germline, CDR1 is DFQATT and CDR2 SNEGSKA (reference sequence). CDR3 length: 16 residues. For the CDR3, the DNA is TGCAGTGCTAGAGATTGGGGGCTAGCGGGAGGGGACGAGCAGTACTTC. It specifies CSARDWGLAGGDEQYF.

The chain couples TRBV18 to TRBJ1-1; D gene uncertain. CDR3 length: 16 amino acids. Between the trimmed V and J ends, which lost 5 bases and 0 bases, there was a span of 16 bases. CDR1 is KGHSH, CDR2 LQKENI, per germline. The CDR3 region has the DNA TGTGCCAGCTCAACTCAGGACCTCTATCTGAACACTGAAGCTTTCTTT. This codes for CASSTQDLYLNTEAFF.

The rearrangement uses TRBV20-1 and TRBJ1-5; possible D gene TRBD1, 5 bases. Trimming removed 4 bases at V and 0 bases at J, with 7 bases between. The CDR3 totals 13 residues. CDR1 is DFQATT, CDR2 SNEGSKA, per germline (reference sequence). The CDR3 is CSAKGNSNQPQHF. The CDR3 region has the DNA TGCAGTGCTAAGGGGAATAGCAATCAGCCCCAGCATTTT.

The chain combines TRBV4-1 with TRBJ2-7; a possible D gene is TRBD1 (6 bases). CDR3 length equals 17 residues. The V gene lost 0 bases and the J gene lost 3 bases, with 18 bases spanning the gap. Germline CDR1 and CDR2: MGHRA and YSYEKL. CDR3 sequence (DNA): TGCGCCAGCAGCCAAGAGTTTAGGACAGCGGCAGTCTACGAGCAGTACTTC. This sequence encodes CASSQEFRTAAVYEQYF.

This clonotype appeared a few times. The chain uses TRBV5-1 and TRBJ1-1; no reliable D call. Germline V gene lookup returns CDR1 SGHRS and CDR2 YFSETQ. Deletions cut 0 bases from V and 7 bases from J, with 13 bases between. This CDR3 is 14 amino acids long. The CDR3 region is CASSLGTEYLEAFF. Here the CDR3 DNA reads TGCGCCAGCAGCTTGGGTACGGAGTATCTTGAAGCTTTCTTT.

V gene TRBV7-9 combines with J gene TRBJ1-6; D is unclear. The CDR3 runs 11 residues. Germline values: CDR1 SEHNR, CDR2 FQNEAQ (reference sequence). The V gene lost 3 bases and the J gene lost 15 bases, with 9 bases spanning the gap. CDR3 sequence reads: CASSFDSDLHF. The CDR3 DNA sequence: TGTGCCAGCAGCTTTGATTCGGACCTCCACTTT.

This chain links TRBV7-6 with TRBJ2-5; weak D call: TRBD2 (6 bases). CDR1 is SGHVS and CDR2 is FNYEAQ in the germline V gene. The CDR3 extends over 16 amino acids. Trimming took 5 bases from V and 5 from J, leaving 21 bases between them. In nucleotides, the CDR3 is TGTGCCAGCAGCCCTACCAGACCGCTCGGAGGGGAGACCCAGTACTTC. Translation gives CASSPTRPLGGETQYF.

This clonotype was recorded a few times. The gene calls are TRBV6-1 and TRBJ2-2; weak D call: TRBD2 (6 bases). V was clipped by 4 bases and J by 6 bases, with 15 bases between them. Per germline, CDR1 MNHNS and CDR2 SASEGT. The CDR3 has 15 residues. The CDR3 region is CASSVFEGGAGELFF. Written as DNA, the CDR3 is TGTGCCAGCAGTGTTTTCGAAGGAGGGGCCGGGGAGCTGTTTTTT.

In its sample, this clonotype was seen many times. The rearrangement uses TRBV28 and TRBJ1-5; D is uncertain. CDR3 size: 14 residues. V was clipped by 4 bases and J by 7 bases, with 14 bases between them. CDR1 is MDHEN, CDR2 SYDVKM, per germline. The CDR3 protein is CASSSQVKRQPQHF. CDR3 nucleotides: TGTGCCAGCAGTTCCCAGGTTAAGAGGCAGCCCCAGCATTTT.

This clonotype appeared a few times. The chain has TRBV11-2 and TRBJ2-7, with 9 bases matching TRBD1. J lost 5 bases, V lost 6 bases, and 11 bases had no gene match. This CDR3 contains 15 residues. Germline V gene lookup returns CDR1 SGHAT and CDR2 FQNNGV. DNA for the CDR3: TGTGCCAGCAGTTCAGTGACAGGGGGTTTCAACGAGCAGTACTTC. Protein product: CASSSVTGGFNEQYF.

The chain links TRBV30 to TRBJ1-6; the match to TRBD1 covers 9 bases. This CDR3 has 14 amino acids. With 7 bases clipped from V and 9 bases from J, the junction kept 10 bases outside the gene matches. CDR1 and CDR2 from the germline V gene are GTSNPN and SVGIG (reference sequence). The CDR3 loop reads CASKKTGGSSPLHF. CDR3 DNA: TGTGCCTCCAAAAAAACAGGGGGCTCTTCACCCCTCCACTTT.

This clonotype showed up many times. The rearrangement uses TRBV20-1 and TRBJ2-5; D is unclear. Between the trimmed V and J ends, which lost 0 bases and 1 base, there was a span of 9 bases. CDR1 and CDR2 (germline): DFQATT, SNEGSKA (reference sequence). The CDR3 has 14 amino acids. The CDR3, as DNA: TGCAGTGCTAGAGAACCACATCGCCAAGAGACCCAGTACTTC. Its translation is CSAREPHRQETQYF.

This clonotype came up many times. The chain joins TRBV7-3 to TRBJ1-1, with no clear D. There are 13 residues in the CDR3. The V gene lost 4 bases and the J gene lost 1 base, with 7 bases spanning the gap. Germline loops: CDR1 SGHTA, CDR2 FQGTGA. CDR3 nucleotides: TGTGCCAGCAGCTCGCAGAGGAACACTGAAGCTTTCTTT. This sequence encodes CASSSQRNTEAFF.